Listed here are 3 T cell receptor beta chains from one sample, sequenced in a study of control samples from healthy donors and cancer patients. Sequenced by immunoSEQ multiplex PCR; TCRdb stores in-frame clones only, minus some. The sample records about 130,000 clones, approximately 84% being singletons. Sequencing was carried out using blood. The receptors were gathered from a man between 18 and 35 years old in good health.

The rearrangement uses TRBV11-3 and TRBJ2-7; 14 nucleotides line up with TRBD2. The CDR3 extends over 14 amino acids. In germline, CDR1 is SGHNT, CDR2 YENEEA. V dropped 4 bases and J dropped 7; count of bases not matched to a gene: 3. CDR3 sequence (DNA): TGTGCCAGCAGCTCGGGACTAGCGGGAGAGGAGCAGTACTTC. This encodes CASSSGLAGEEQYF.

The chain has TRBV30 and TRBJ1-3; D gene uncertain. This CDR3 is 13 amino acids long. Trimming removed 4 bases at V and 1 base at J, with 8 bases between. Per germline, CDR1 GTSNPN and CDR2 SVGIG (reference sequence). The CDR3 nucleotides read TGTGCCTGGATATGGACGTCTGGAAACACCATATATTTT. Translation: CAWIWTSGNTIYF.

CDR3 nucleotide sequence: TGTGCCAGCAGCTATGATACCACGATAAACACCGGGGAGCTGTTTTTT. It yields the protein CASSYDTTINTGELFF. The chain links TRBV27 to TRBJ2-2; D is unresolved. The CDR3 has 16 amino acids. Germline V gives CDR1 MNHEY, CDR2 SMNVEV (reference sequence). Trimming stripped 6 bases from V and 2 bases from J, with 16 bases between.